Each of the 11 T cell receptor beta chains below was sequenced from the same sample in a study of cytomegalovirus exposure and HLA in healthy donors. Primers included in the PCR were 60 Vbeta and 13 Jbeta primers. This table comes from immunoSEQ multiplex PCR, and its TCRdb copy is limited to in-frame clones, with some not included. The repertoire includes 120,000 to 150,000 clones, approximately 88% of them detected once, and roughly 0.53% sits in the top ten. Sample: PBMCs. These TCRs come from a woman aged 40 to 55 in good health and CMV-seronegative.

This chain uses TRBV5-6 with TRBJ2-7, with unresolved D. Trimming took 1 base from V and 4 from J, leaving 15 bases between them. Germline CDR1 SGHDT, CDR2 YYEEEE. CDR3 length: 15 residues. The CDR3 loop reads CASSLIASPYYEQYF. The CDR3 DNA sequence: TGTGCCAGCAGCTTGATTGCTAGTCCCTATTACGAGCAGTACTTC. The full variable domain, with the rest looked up from reference TRBV5-6 and TRBJ2-7, is DAGVTQSPTHLIKTRGQQVTLRCSPKSGHDTVSWYQQALGQGPQFIFQYYEEEERQRGNFPDRFSGHQFPNYSSELNVNALLLGDSALYLCASSLIASPYYEQYFGPGTRLTVT.

The chain is built from TRBV29-1 and TRBJ1-1; D remains ambiguous. V lost 6 bases and J 3 bases, leaving 11 bases between the germline ends. The CDR3 has 12 amino acids. Germline V lookup: CDR1 SQVTM, CDR2 ANQGSEA. DNA of the CDR3: TGCAGCGTCACGAGGAGCGACACTGAAGCTTTCTTT. This codes for CSVTRSDTEAFF.

As DNA, the CDR3 is TGTGCCAGCAGCCCGAGCGGGAGGGCCGGTGGGGCCAACGTCCTGACTTTC. Translating gives CASSPSGRAGGANVLTF. J is TRBJ2-6 and V is TRBV11-3, with 10 positions matching TRBD2. V shed 5 bases and J 3 bases; nucleotides not matched to a gene: 7. Germline V gene sequence: CDR1 SGHNT, CDR2 YENEEA. This CDR3 is 17 amino acids long.

The chain uses TRBV10-1 and TRBJ2-7; TRBD2 aligns across 8 bases. The V and J ends lost 7 bases and 5 bases, in that order; junction bases with no gene match: 25. There are 19 residues in the CDR3. The germline V gene encodes CDR1 WNHNN and CDR2 SYGVQD (reference sequence). CDR3 coding DNA: TGCGCCAGCAATAAGCGGGGAATGACGGATAGCGGGAAATCGGACGAGCAGTACTTC. Its translation is CASNKRGMTDSGKSDEQYF.

The gene calls are TRBV7-9 and TRBJ2-7; D is ambiguous. CDR1 and CDR2 (germline): SEHNR, FQNEAQ (reference sequence). Trimming stripped 0 bases from V and 1 base from J, with 7 bases between. The CDR3 has 14 amino acids. The CDR3 spells CASSLAGSSYEQYF. In DNA, the CDR3 is TGTGCCAGCAGCTTAGCTGGCTCTTCCTACGAGCAGTACTTC.

V is TRBV5-6 and J is TRBJ2-1; unclear D gene. V lost 2 bases to trimming and J lost 0 bases, with 9 bases between them. CDR1 and CDR2 (germline): SGHDT, YYEEEE. The CDR3 sequence is 15 residues long. The CDR3 protein is CASSFRSSSYNEQFF. In DNA, the CDR3 is TGTGCCAGCAGCTTCCGTAGCTCCTCCTACAATGAGCAGTTCTTC.

To note about this clone: Other DNA sequences in the same sample also yield this CDR3. The chain uses TRBV7-9 and TRBJ1-1; tentatively, D is TRBD1 (6 bases). CDR1 is SEHNR and CDR2 is FQNEAQ in the germline V gene (reference sequence). V lost 3 bases, J lost 5 bases, and 13 bases lay in between. The CDR3 extends over 14 amino acids. In DNA form, the CDR3 reads TGTGCCAGCAGCTTGCAGGGGCGAAAAACTGAAGCTTTCTTT. Its protein product is CASSLQGRKTEAFF.

The V gene is TRBV28, the J gene TRBJ2-1; 10 bases line up with TRBD1. The germline V gene encodes CDR1 MDHEN and CDR2 SYDVKM. CDR3 length: 16 amino acids. Germline trimming cut 5 bases from V and 4 bases from J; bases unmatched to any gene: 8. The CDR3 reads CASSPILGQGYNEQFF. In DNA, the CDR3 is TGTGCCAGCAGTCCTATCTTGGGACAGGGGTACAATGAGCAGTTCTTC.

This clone was counted a single time. The gene calls are TRBV6-6 and TRBJ2-2; 8 bases line up with TRBD1. The ends lost 5 bases at V and 7 bases at J; junction bases unmatched: 6. This CDR3 is built from 14 residues. Looked up from germline, CDR1 is MNHNY and CDR2 is SVGAGI (reference sequence). The CDR3 sequence is CASSASGGNGELFF. The CDR3 coding sequence is TGTGCCAGCAGTGCCTCAGGGGGCAACGGGGAGCTGTTTTTT.

The chain combines TRBV7-3 with TRBJ2-1; D unresolved. In germline, CDR1 is SGHTA, CDR2 FQGTGA. The V and J ends lost 3 bases and 10 bases respectively, with 13 bases between them. CDR3 length: 13 residues. The CDR3 coding sequence is TGTGCCAGCAGCTTTACACTATCCAACGAGCAGTTCTTC. This sequence encodes CASSFTLSNEQFF.

On this clone: Since the CDR3 does not end with the conserved phenylalanine or tryptophan, this likely comes from a read error. This chain joins TRBV6-6 and TRBJ1-1; 7 bases are shared with TRBD1. Germline assignment: CDR1 MNHNY and CDR2 SVGAGI (reference sequence). The CDR3 contains 14 residues. V lost 7 bases, J lost 6 bases, and 11 bases stayed unmatched. CDR3 sequence: CASTEQGTGAEAFL. In DNA form, the CDR3 reads TGTGCCAGCACTGAACAGGGGACGGGGGCTGAAGCTTTCCTT.